This TCR beta chain was obtained from a study of graft-versus-host responses after intestinal transplantation. Turning to the study itself: Multivisceral, liver-intestinal, or isolated intestinal grafts went to recipients. The recipients all started with anti-thymocyte globulin induction and then took tacrolimus and steroids for 2 to 4 years.

Germline CDR1 and CDR2: SGHRS and YFSETQ. Trimming shortened V by 2 bases and J by 0 bases, and 8 bases separated the two germline ends. The CDR3 runs 14 residues. Clones were sequenced by immunoSEQ multiplex PCR, and TCRdb holds only the in-frame ones, with some missing. The sample consists of approximately 12,000 clones, more than 70% of them appearing once. On this clone itself: The antigen remains unidentified.

Whole-study findings and limits: Recipient marrow showed GvH clones, some seen first in ileum or blood.

The gene calls are TRBV5-1 and TRBJ1-2, with D unresolved. This TCR derives from a human patient who received an intestinal transplant, so some T cells may come from the graft donor. The source material was PBMCs, sampled around 130 days after transplant. The CDR3 spells CASSFGGTNYGYTF. The CDR3 DNA is TGCGCCAGCAGCTTTGGTGGGACTAACTATGGCTACACCTTC.